The clone carrying this T cell receptor (beta chain) came up a few times. Its target is unknown. The data were obtained in a study of T-cell memory formation after mild COVID-19. General observations from the study: Contracting clones, day 15 to 85, had balanced CD4/CD8, and later expanders favored CD4+. What remained unconfirmed was the SARS-CoV-2 specificity of second-wave clones peaking on day 37. Detection of some responders pre-infection suggested pre-existing cross-reactive memory T cells participated.

5'RACE primed at constant segments yielded TCR alpha and TCR beta cDNA libraries bearing sample barcodes and UMIs. TCRdb ran MiXCR on the 5' RACE reads and lists one entry per CDR3 protein. The sample holds about 350,000 distinct CDR3 sequences, approximately 15% seen once. This CDR3 is 13 amino acids long. Between the trimmed V and J ends, which lost 5 bases and 3 bases, there was a span of 11 bases. CDR1 is MNHEY, CDR2 SVGEGT, per germline. Sequenced input: PBMCs or a T cell subset sorted from them (not recorded which). The TCR originated in a man younger than 35 who had mild COVID-19 (a few samples of this study predate the infection). Cell type and time point are not known. The chain combines TRBV6-2 or TRBV6-3 with TRBJ2-7, with D hard to call. The CDR3 sequence: CASSHTPGYEQYV. The CDR3 DNA is TGTGCCAGCAGTCACACCCCGGGCTACGAGCAGTACGTC.